The 23 T cell receptor beta chains reported below all come from one sample, sequenced in a study of T cells expressing NK-cell markers. One entry per CDR3 protein, without DNA, is what TCRdb gives after re-calling the 5' RACE reads. The table lists about 460,000 distinct CDR3 sequences. The sample was blood T cells: a sorted CD56 or NKG2C T cell subset, CD4+ or CD8+ T cells, or bulk PBMC T cells (not recorded which). The source is a woman aged 50 to 60 in good health.

The chain couples TRBV12-3 or TRBV12-4 to TRBJ2-3. This CDR3 is 13 amino acids long. CDR3 sequence: CASSPEIPITQYF.

The chain couples TRBV20-1 to TRBJ2-5; no DNA is available, so the TRBD2 call from TCRdb remains unchecked. Per the germline V gene, CDR1 is DFQATT and CDR2 is SNEGSKA (reference sequence). The CDR3 covers 15 residues. This CDR3 is CSGGTSGRYQETQYF.

V is TRBV10-2 and J is TRBJ2-7; TCRdb names TRBD1, which stays unverified in the absence of DNA. CDR3 length: 13 amino acids. Germline CDR1 is WSHSY and CDR2 is SAAADI. The CDR3 sequence: CATGTGRSYEQYF.

The chain joins TRBV20-1 to TRBJ1-5; no DNA is available, so the TRBD1 call from TCRdb remains unchecked. Germline V gives CDR1 DFQATT, CDR2 SNEGSKA (reference sequence). The CDR3 length is 13 residues. CDR3 loop: CSARAGGGQPQHF.

The genes are TRBV5-1 and TRBJ1-2; TCRdb designates TRBD1, a call that cannot be tested without DNA. This CDR3 comprises 13 residues. The V gene's germline CDR1 is SGHRS and CDR2 YFSETQ. CDR3 protein: CASSLVSGNGYTF.

CDR3 sequence reads: CASSLARGGGYTF. The rearrangement joins TRBV5-6 to TRBJ1-2. The CDR3 is made up of 13 amino acids. Germline V gene lookup returns CDR1 SGHDT and CDR2 YYEEEE.

The genes are TRBV10-2 and TRBJ2-2; the TCRdb D gene call, TRBD2, has no DNA to confirm it. Germline V gene lookup returns CDR1 WSHSY and CDR2 SAAADI. The CDR3 has 17 amino acids. The CDR3 is CASSESKLAGNTGELFF.

The gene calls are TRBV10-3 and TRBJ1-1; TCRdb's D call of TRBD1 is untestable without DNA. Germline CDR1 reads ENHRY; CDR2 reads SYGVKD. The CDR3 length is 13 residues. This CDR3 reads CAMQRAMNTEAFF.

This sequence joins TRBV28 and TRBJ2-1; there is no DNA to check the TCRdb D call of TRBD2. CDR3 length equals 14 residues. From germline, CDR1 is MDHEN and CDR2 SYDVKM. The CDR3 loop reads CASRLAPTYNEQFF. Combining the CDR3 with reference TRBV28 and TRBJ2-1 gives the whole variable domain DVKVTQSSRYLVKRTGEKVFLECVQDMDHENMFWYRQDPGLGLRLIYFSYDVKMKEKGDIPEGYSVSREKKERFSLILESASTNQTSMYLCASRLAPTYNEQFFGPGTRLTVL.

The chain combines TRBV29-1 with TRBJ2-3; TCRdb's D call of TRBD1 is untestable without DNA. The CDR3 sequence is 12 residues long. Germline V gene sequence: CDR1 SQVTM, CDR2 ANQGSEA. The CDR3 is CSVEWGLDTQYF.

The V call is TRBV3-1, the J call TRBJ1-3; no DNA is available, so the TRBD1 call from TCRdb remains unchecked. CDR1 and CDR2 from the germline V gene are LGHDT and YNNKEL (reference sequence). CDR3 length equals 18 residues. The CDR3 protein is CASSLGQVITSSGNTIYF.

The chain carries TRBV9 and TRBJ1-2; TCRdb's D call of TRBD1 is untestable without DNA. This CDR3 has 14 residues. CDR1 and CDR2 (germline): SGDLS, YYNGEE. CDR3 region: CASSSPGGIRGYTF.

The chain employs TRBV20-1 and TRBJ1-1; without DNA, the TCRdb call of TRBD1 cannot be checked. The CDR3 totals 13 residues. CDR1 is DFQATT and CDR2 is SNEGSKA in the germline V gene (reference sequence). This chain's CDR3 is CSAQTGRVAEAFF.

The rearrangement joins TRBV7-9 to TRBJ1-1. CDR3 size: 13 residues. Germline values: CDR1 SEHNR, CDR2 FQNEAQ (reference sequence). This CDR3 is CASSLSVSTEAFF.

J is TRBJ2-2 and V is TRBV5-1; TCRdb calls TRBD2, which cannot be checked without DNA. Germline values: CDR1 SGHRS, CDR2 YFSETQ. This CDR3 is 16 amino acids long. The CDR3 loop reads CASSLGGRTFTGELFF.

V is TRBV29-1 and J is TRBJ1-2; lacking DNA, the TRBD1 call made by TCRdb goes unchecked. Germline lookup yields CDR1 SQVTM and CDR2 ANQGSEA. This CDR3 comprises 17 residues. CDR3 loop: CSVARGGIARANYGYTF.

The chain joins TRBV5-1 to TRBJ2-5; TCRdb indicates TRBD2, and absent DNA this call remains unverified. CDR1 and CDR2 from the germline V gene are SGHRS and YFSETQ. CDR3 length equals 15 residues. CDR3 region: CASSLAKALPPTQYF.

V and J are TRBV20-1 and TRBJ2-3; TCRdb reports TRBD1, a call that lacks DNA to check it against. The CDR3 spans 14 residues. CDR1 is DFQATT, CDR2 SNEGSKA, per germline (reference sequence). The CDR3 sequence is CSPRNARSTDTQYF.

The rearrangement uses TRBV29-1 and TRBJ1-3. Per germline, CDR1 SQVTM and CDR2 ANQGSEA. The length of the CDR3 is 15 residues. This chain's CDR3 is CSVPSQALSGNTIYF.

This chain uses TRBV9 with TRBJ2-7; TCRdb reports TRBD1, a call that lacks DNA to check it against. The CDR3 runs to 14 residues. Germline V gene lookup returns CDR1 SGDLS and CDR2 YYNGEE. The CDR3 region is CASSDSLRDREQYF.

This CDR3 is CASSQSSSSNEQFF. The genes are TRBV3-1 and TRBJ2-1. The CDR3 runs to 14 residues. Germline assignment: CDR1 LGHDT and CDR2 YNNKEL (reference sequence).

V and J are TRBV6-5 and TRBJ2-1; absent DNA, TCRdb's TRBD2 call cannot be checked. This CDR3 region has 12 residues. Germline V CDR1 and CDR2: MNHEY, SVGAGI. CDR3 region: CASSLTGTLKFF.

This chain connects TRBV10-3 to TRBJ2-7; TCRdb's D call, TRBD1, is unchecked because there is no DNA. Per germline, CDR1 ENHRY and CDR2 SYGVKD. This CDR3 contains 14 residues. This chain's CDR3 is CATQGGMKSYEQYF.